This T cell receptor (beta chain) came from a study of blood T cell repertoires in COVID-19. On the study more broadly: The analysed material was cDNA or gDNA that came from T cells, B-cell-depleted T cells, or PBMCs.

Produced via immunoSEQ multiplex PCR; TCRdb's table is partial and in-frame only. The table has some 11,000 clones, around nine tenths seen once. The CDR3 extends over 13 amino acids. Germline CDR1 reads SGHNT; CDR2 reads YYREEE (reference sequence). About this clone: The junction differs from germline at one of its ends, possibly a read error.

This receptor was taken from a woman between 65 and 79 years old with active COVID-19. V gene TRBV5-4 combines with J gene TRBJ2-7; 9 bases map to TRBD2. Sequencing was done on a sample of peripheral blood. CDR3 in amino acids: CASSLAGPYEQYF. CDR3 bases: TGTGCAAGCAGTCTAGCGGGACCCTACGAGCAGTACTTC.